This passage covers 8 T cell receptor beta chains from one sample sequenced in a study of T cells in Graves' hyperthyroidism and ophthalmopathy. Amplified TCR beta CDR3 regions derived from RNA transcripts. Researchers ran a first-round RT-PCR on the TCR CDR3 using the HTBI primer set. TCRdb redid the calling of the multiplex PCR reads with MiXCR, one entry per CDR3 protein. This sample has about 640,000 distinct CDR3 sequences, with less than 25% found just once. Sequencing input: blood. The source is a man aged 30 to 39 with Graves' ophthalmopathy.

This rearrangement joins TRBV29-1 to TRBJ2-1; 9 positions match TRBD2. Germline CDR1 and CDR2: SQVTM and ANQGSEA. With V trimmed by 1 base and J by 4 bases, 5 bases remained unmatched. The CDR3 consists of 15 residues. The CDR3 sequence is CSVEGTSEVYNEQFF. The CDR3, as DNA: TGCAGCGTTGAAGGGACTAGCGAAGTTTACAATGAGCAGTTCTTC.

This clonotype was picked up many times. This chain uses TRBV27 with TRBJ2-3, with D uncertain. Germline-derived CDR1 and CDR2 are MNHEY and SMNVEV (reference sequence). Trimming removed 2 bases at V and 0 bases at J, with 6 bases between. This CDR3 comprises 14 residues. Written as DNA, the CDR3 is TGTGCCAGCAGTTTAGTGGATAGCACAGATACGCAGTATTTT. Amino acids: CASSLVDSTDTQYF.

This clonotype has at least ten counts. This chain links TRBV2 with TRBJ1-1, with a tentative D call TRBD1 (6 bases). Germline CDR1 is SNHLY and CDR2 is FYNNEI. The CDR3 has 13 residues. V lost 11 bases to trimming and J lost 5 bases, with 18 bases between them. The CDR3, as DNA: TGTGCCGGCCGACCGACAGGTAAAACTGAAGCTTTCTTT. It is translated as CAGRPTGKTEAFF.

This clonotype turned up a few times. DNA for the CDR3: TGTGCCGGTGAAGGGGGCACAGATACGCAGTATTTT. Amino acid sequence: CAGEGGTDTQYF. This chain links TRBV2 with TRBJ2-3; tentatively, D is TRBD1 (5 bases). Looked up from germline, CDR1 is SNHLY and CDR2 is FYNNEI. This CDR3 spans 12 amino acids. The V end lost 11 bases, the J end lost 1 base, and 10 bases lay between the germline ends.

This clonotype has at least ten counts. The gene calls are TRBV30 and TRBJ1-1, with 9 positions matching TRBD1. Germline V gene lookup returns CDR1 GTSNPN and CDR2 SVGIG (reference sequence). This CDR3 is 14 amino acids long. J gave up 4 bases and V 0 bases, and 3 bases lay outside the gene matches. This CDR3 reads CAWSVQGALTEAFF. DNA of the CDR3: TGTGCCTGGAGTGTACAGGGGGCCCTCACTGAAGCTTTCTTT. The whole variable domain, filled in from reference TRBV30 and TRBJ1-1, reads SQTIHQWPATLVQPVGSPLSLECTVEGTSNPNLYWYRQAAGRGLQLLFYSVGIGQISSEVPQNLSASRPQDRQFILSSKKLLLSDSGFYLCAWSVQGALTEAFFGQGTRLTVV.

This clonotype was picked up many times. CDR3 amino acids: CASRKGTGFPQYF. In DNA, the CDR3 is TGTGCCAGCAGAAAGGGGACAGGCTTTCCCCAGTACTTC. The V and J genes are TRBV28 and TRBJ2-5, with 8 bases fitting TRBD1. The CDR3 runs 13 residues. J was trimmed by 9 bases and V by 6 bases; bases with no gene match: 9. Germline V gene lookup returns CDR1 MDHEN and CDR2 SYDVKM. The whole variable domain, filled in from reference TRBV28 and TRBJ2-5, reads DVKVTQSSRYLVKRTGEKVFLECVQDMDHENMFWYRQDPGLGLRLIYFSYDVKMKEKGDIPEGYSVSREKKERFSLILESASTNQTSMYLCASRKGTGFPQYFGPGTRLLVL.

This clonotype has ten or more counts. The rearrangement joins TRBV5-1 to TRBJ1-4; a weak D match, TRBD1 (6 bases). The CDR3 extends over 16 amino acids. With 4 bases removed from V and 1 base from J, the gap between germline ends came to 14 bases. Germline lookup yields CDR1 SGHRS and CDR2 YFSETQ. The CDR3 DNA is TGCGCCAGCAGCCAAAGGCCGACAGGAACTAATGAAAAACTGTTTTTT. Translation gives CASSQRPTGTNEKLFF.

The chain couples TRBV28 to TRBJ2-7, with 12 bases lining up with TRBD2. CDR1 MDHEN and CDR2 SYDVKM come from the germline V gene. V shed 4 bases and J 3 bases; nucleotides not matched to a gene: 13. The CDR3 is 18 amino acids. CDR3 residues: CASSYFSRLTSGGYEQYF. The CDR3 DNA follows: TGTGCCAGCAGTTATTTCAGTCGGTTGACTAGCGGGGGCTACGAGCAGTACTTC.